The T cell receptor beta chain under discussion was sequenced for a study of OX40 agonist ivuxolimab in advanced cancers. Whole-study context: People who had prior anti-PD-1, anti-PD-L1 or anti-CTLA-4 therapy could take part, and 40% had some. Broader study findings: The average count of expanded clones was higher among CD8+ T cells than among CD4+.

Collection of blood occurred at baseline, at cycle 4 day 1, and at cycle 7 day 1. The V gene's germline CDR1 is SEHNR and CDR2 FQNEAQ (reference sequence). The junction had 4 bases not matched to a gene; V was cut back by 1 base and J by 1 base. This CDR3 is 17 amino acids long. Regarding this clone: Antigen unknown.

The data were produced by immunoSEQ multiplex PCR, yet TCRdb's version contains in-frame clones alone and is incomplete. The sample has 25,000 to 35,000 clones, roughly 90% seen once. This receptor was taken from an adult with an advanced solid tumor such as melanoma, head and neck, liver or kidney cancer. The starting material was CD4+ or CD8+ T cells sorted from blood, obtained in a trial of the OX40 agonist ivuxolimab. The gene calls are TRBV7-9 and TRBJ2-1, with 10 bases lining up with TRBD2. This CDR3 reads CASSLGLAGISYNEQFF. In nucleotides, the CDR3 is TGTGCCAGCAGCTTAGGACTAGCGGGTATATCCTACAATGAGCAGTTCTTC. Full variable domain (missing parts from reference TRBV7-9 and TRBJ2-1): DTGVSQNPRHKITKRGQNVTFRCDPISEHNRLYWYRQTLGQGPEFLTYFQNEAQLEKSRLLSDRFSAERPKGSFSTLEIQRTEQGDSAMYLCASSLGLAGISYNEQFFGPGTRLTVL.